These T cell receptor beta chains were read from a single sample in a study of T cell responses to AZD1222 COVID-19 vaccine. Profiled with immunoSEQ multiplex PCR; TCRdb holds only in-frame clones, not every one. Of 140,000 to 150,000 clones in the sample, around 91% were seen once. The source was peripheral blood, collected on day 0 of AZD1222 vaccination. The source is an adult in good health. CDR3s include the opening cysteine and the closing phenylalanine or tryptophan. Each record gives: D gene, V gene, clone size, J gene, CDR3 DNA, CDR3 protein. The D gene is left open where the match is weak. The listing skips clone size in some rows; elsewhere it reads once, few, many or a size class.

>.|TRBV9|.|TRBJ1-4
TGTGCCAGCAGCGTAGGGACAGCCAATGAAAAACTGTTTTTT
CASSVGTANEKLFF
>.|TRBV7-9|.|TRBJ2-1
TGTGCCAGCAGATTTACCGGGACTTACAATGAGCAGTTCTTC
CASRFTGTYNEQFF
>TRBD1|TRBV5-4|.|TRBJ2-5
TGTGCCAGCAGATCCGGGACAGGGGGGGAGACCCAGTACTTC
CASRSGTGGETQYF
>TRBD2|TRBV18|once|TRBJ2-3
TGTGCCAGCTCACCACTAGCGGGGACCACAGATACGCAGTATTTT
CASSPLAGTTDTQYF
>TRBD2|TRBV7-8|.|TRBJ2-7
TGTGCCAGCAGCATCCGGGACTACCCCTCCGAGCAGTACTTC
CASSIRDYPSEQYF
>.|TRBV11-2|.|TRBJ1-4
TGTGCCAGCAGCGCACCGGGATACGAAAAACTGTTTTTT
CASSAPGYEKLFF
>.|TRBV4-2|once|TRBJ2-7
TGTGCCAGCAGGCTAGGGGAGGGGGCCTACGAGCAGTACTTC
CASRLGEGAYEQYF
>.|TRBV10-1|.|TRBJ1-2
TGCGCCAGCACCCCGACGGCTTCCAACTATGGCTACACCTTC
CASTPTASNYGYTF
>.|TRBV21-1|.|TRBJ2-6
TGTGCCAGCAGCAAAGGGGACTTCCCGAGCTCTGGGGCCAACGTCCTGACTTTC
CASSKGDFPSSGANVLTF
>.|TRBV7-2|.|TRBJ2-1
TGTGCCAGCAGTGAGGGGACGGTTAGGGTGGTACTCAATGAGCAGTTCTTC
CASSEGTVRVVLNEQFF
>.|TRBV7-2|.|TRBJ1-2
TGTGCCAGCAGCTTAGCGCAGGGGAATGGCTACACCTTC
CASSLAQGNGYTF
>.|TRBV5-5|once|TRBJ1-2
TGTGCCAGCAGCTTGGCAGGGTTCTATGGCTACACCTTC
CASSLAGFYGYTF
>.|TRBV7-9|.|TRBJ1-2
TGTGCCAGCAGCCTAGGGTGGGGCCGGAACTATGGCTACACCTTC
CASSLGWGRNYGYTF
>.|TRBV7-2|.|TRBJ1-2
TGTGCCAGCAGCTTAGATGGCACACACCGCCGGGGCTACACCTTC
CASSLDGTHRRGYTF
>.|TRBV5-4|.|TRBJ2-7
TGTGCCAGCAGCTTGTTTAGTTATCAAACCTACGAGCAGTACTTC
CASSLFSYQTYEQYF
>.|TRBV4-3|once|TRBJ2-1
TGCGCCAGCAGCCAAGATATTTATCGCCAGACCTACAATGAGCAGTTCTTC
CASSQDIYRQTYNEQFF
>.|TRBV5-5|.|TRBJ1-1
TGTGCCAGTCGATGGGACCTGAACACTGAAGCTTTCTTT
CASRWDLNTEAFF
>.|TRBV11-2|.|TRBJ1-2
TGTGCCAGCAGCAGCCGGGACCCCAGGCATGGCTACACCTTC
CASSSRDPRHGYTF